This T cell receptor (beta chain) was retrieved from a study of CD8 T cells in ankylosing spondylitis. General study points: Seemingly distinctive of ankylosing spondylitis blood was a TCR beta motif formed by eight highly homologous variants.

The CDR3 has 12 residues. Germline lookup yields CDR1 SGHRS and CDR2 YFSETQ. V was shortened by 7 bases and J by 2 bases, with 10 bases between the two germline ends. Comment on this clonotype: As yet, its antigen is unknown.

Construction of TCR beta libraries was performed using quantitative 5'-RACE with molecular barcodes. Each CDR3 protein is one row after TCRdb ran MiXCR on the 5' RACE reads. This repertoire shows 800,000 to 900,000 distinct CDR3 sequences, about an eighth found once; its top ten account for approximately 0.51%. The V gene is TRBV5-1, the J gene TRBJ2-7, with a tentative D call TRBD2 (6 bases). The TCR was taken from a male donor with ankylosing spondylitis. Sequencing was done on a sample of blood, either unsorted or a sorted T cell fraction (not recorded which). The CDR3 region is CASHAGTYEQYF. CDR3 sequence (DNA): TGCGCCAGCCACGCGGGGACCTACGAGCAGTACTTC.